The 26 T cell receptor beta chains in this list originate from one sample, sequenced in a study of blood T cell repertoires in COVID-19 (dated by TCRdb to the early 2020s). The library was generated by the immunoSEQ multiplex PCR assay. In its TCRdb copy, this immuneACCESS table keeps in-frame sequences only and misses some clones. Where compared with another copy, unresolved V genes explain less than half of these, and the others have no known cause. The sample includes approximately 200,000 clones, with about nine tenths observed a single time. Jointly, the top ten make up under 2.5% of the sample. The sequenced material came from peripheral blood. The source of these receptors is an older man with active or convalescent COVID-19.

There are a few counts of this clone. V is TRBV10-2 and J is TRBJ1-2; the match to TRBD1 covers 8 bases. Germline assignment: CDR1 WSHSY and CDR2 SAAADI. The CDR3 has 14 amino acids. With V trimmed by 8 bases and J by 4 bases, 9 bases remained unmatched. CDR3: CASGGMDRAYGYTF. CDR3 sequence (DNA): TGCGCCAGCGGGGGAATGGACAGGGCCTATGGCTACACCTTC.

J is TRBJ1-3 and V is TRBV11-2, with D unresolved. The CDR3 extends over 14 amino acids. Trimming removed 4 bases at V and 0 bases at J, with 7 bases between. Germline loops: CDR1 SGHAT, CDR2 FQNNGV. CDR3: CASSSGGSGNTIYF. CDR3 in DNA: TGTGCCAGCAGCTCCGGAGGCTCTGGAAACACCATATATTTT.

The V call is TRBV10-3, the J call TRBJ2-1; 8 nucleotides line up with TRBD2. The CDR3 consists of 16 residues. The V and J ends lost 11 bases and 6 bases, in that order; junction bases with no gene match: 18. Germline V gene data show CDR1 as ENHRY and CDR2 as SYGVKD. CDR3 sequence: CAVTDSRAGVVNEQFF. CDR3 nucleotides: TGTGCCGTCACGGACTCCAGAGCGGGAGTGGTCAATGAGCAGTTCTTC.

J is TRBJ2-5 and V is TRBV7-9; TRBD1 aligns across 8 bases. The CDR3 has 14 amino acids. J gave up 1 base and V 5 bases, and 3 bases lay outside the gene matches. From germline, CDR1 is SEHNR and CDR2 FQNEAQ (reference sequence). The CDR3 coding sequence is TGTGCCAGCAGCAGCGGACAGGGCCAAGAGACCCAGTACTTC. Translating gives CASSSGQGQETQYF.

The chain couples TRBV5-1 to TRBJ2-5; TRBD2 agrees at 10 bases. This CDR3 contains 18 residues. Germline values: CDR1 SGHRS, CDR2 YFSETQ. V shed 3 bases and J 0 bases; nucleotides not matched to a gene: 11. The CDR3 region has the DNA TGCGCCAGCAGCTCAAGCTCAGGACTAGCGGTGAACCAAGAGACCCAGTACTTC. Its protein product is CASSSSSGLAVNQETQYF.

The rearrangement uses TRBV5-1 and TRBJ2-7; 8 bases match TRBD1. The CDR3 has 14 amino acids. With V trimmed by 4 bases and J by 2 bases, 5 bases remained unmatched. Germline-derived CDR1 and CDR2 are SGHRS and YFSETQ. CDR3: CASSPRTGTYEQYF. The CDR3 coding sequence is TGCGCCAGCAGCCCAAGGACAGGGACCTACGAGCAGTACTTC.

V usage is TRBV10-3 and J usage is TRBJ1-6; weak D call: TRBD1 (5 bases). Per the germline V gene, CDR1 is ENHRY and CDR2 is SYGVKD. The CDR3 sequence is 14 residues long. Trimming left V 3 bases short and J 7 bases short, with 10 bases between. For the CDR3, the DNA is TGTGCCATCAGTGAAGGGGTTGGGAATTCACCCCTCCACTTT. Translated: CAISEGVGNSPLHF.

The chain has TRBV24-1 and TRBJ2-5; 8 bases are a match to TRBD1. Unmatched junction bases numbered 4, after V lost 6 bases and J lost 5 bases. The CDR3 runs to 13 residues. Germline CDR1 and CDR2: KGHDR and SFDVKD. The CDR3 protein is CATSSWTGETQYF. The CDR3 coding sequence is TGTGCCACCAGTTCATGGACAGGGGAGACCCAGTACTTC.

The rearrangement links TRBV9 to TRBJ1-1, with D perhaps TRBD1 (6 bases). This CDR3 is built from 14 residues. Germline V gives CDR1 SGDLS, CDR2 YYNGEE. The germline V and J ends were trimmed by 0 bases and 6 bases, with 12 bases remaining between them. CDR3 sequence (DNA): TGTGCCAGCAGCGTAGGGGTAGGGGGATCTGAAGCTTTCTTT. It translates to CASSVGVGGSEAFF.

On this clone itself: At one end the junction does not follow the germline gene, possibly because of a read error. The V and J genes are TRBV19 and TRBJ2-1; 9 bases are shared with TRBD1. This CDR3 spans 15 amino acids. CDR1 is LNHDA and CDR2 is SQIVND in the germline V gene (reference sequence). In nucleotides, the CDR3 is TGTGCCAGTAGCATAGGGGGACAGGGAGACAATGAGCAGTTCTTC. This sequence encodes CASSIGGQGDNEQFF.

V and J are TRBV29-1 and TRBJ2-1; the D is unclear. This CDR3 is 13 amino acids long. V lost 2 bases and J lost 8, with 13 bases in between. Germline V CDR1 and CDR2: SQVTM, ANQGSEA. CDR3 sequence reads: CSVELVGRDEQFF. CDR3 in DNA: TGCAGCGTTGAACTAGTAGGCCGCGATGAGCAGTTCTTC.

This clone was picked up many times. V gene TRBV7-8 combines with J gene TRBJ1-2, with 7 positions matching TRBD1. The V gene end was trimmed by 5 bases and the J gene end by 2 bases; junction bases not matched to a gene: 11. Germline CDR1 and CDR2: SGHVS and FQNEAQ. The CDR3 consists of 16 residues. CDR3 region: CASSLRTGTRNYGYTF. The CDR3 nucleotides are TGTGCCAGCAGCCTAAGGACAGGAACTCGCAACTATGGCTACACCTTC.

The rearrangement joins TRBV18 to TRBJ2-2; perhaps TRBD1 as D (5 bases). CDR1 and CDR2 (germline): KGHSH, LQKENI. Trimming removed 4 bases from V and 2 bases from J, with 20 bases in between. The CDR3 totals 18 residues. CDR3 sequence reads: CASSLRQQSPLNTGELFF. The DNA of the CDR3 is TGTGCCAGCTCACTCCGACAGCAATCTCCACTTAACACCGGGGAGCTGTTTTTT.

CDR3 DNA sequence: TGTGCCAGTACCGTGACAGGGTCCAACCAGCCCCAGCATTTT. Encoded protein: CASTVTGSNQPQHF. The chain couples TRBV19 to TRBJ1-5; 7 bases are a match to TRBD1. The CDR3 covers 14 residues. Unmatched junction bases numbered 10, after V lost 7 bases and J lost 7 bases. Germline V lookup: CDR1 LNHDA, CDR2 SQIVND (reference sequence).

This clone was observed once. The V call is TRBV12-3 or TRBV12-4, the J call TRBJ1-2; D gene ambiguous. The CDR3 is made up of 12 amino acids. V was trimmed by 5 bases and J by 7 bases, leaving 11 bases between them. CDR3 amino acids: CASSMYRSGYTF. The CDR3 nucleotides are TGTGCCAGCAGTATGTACCGGAGTGGCTACACCTTC.

There are a few counts of this clone. V and J are TRBV12-3 or TRBV12-4 and TRBJ2-7; D may be TRBD2 (5 bases). Trimming pared 4 bases from V and 4 bases from J, leaving 11 bases between. The CDR3 is 13 residues long. CDR3 sequence: CASSSIRGYEQYF. The CDR3 DNA sequence: TGTGCCAGCAGTTCAATCCGGGGTTACGAGCAGTACTTC.

V gene TRBV7-8 combines with J gene TRBJ2-1; tentative D call: TRBD1 (6 bases). CDR1 is SGHVS, CDR2 FQNEAQ, per germline. Trimming pared 5 bases from V and 2 bases from J, leaving 16 bases between. CDR3 size: 16 residues. The CDR3, as DNA: TGTGCCAGCAGCGCGCGTCGGGACAATCCCTACAATGAGCAGTTCTTC. Encoded protein: CASSARRDNPYNEQFF.

V and J are TRBV15 and TRBJ2-1; 9 bases are shared with TRBD2. The CDR3 loop spans 17 amino acids. Germline V gives CDR1 LNHNV, CDR2 YYDKDF (reference sequence). V shed 1 base, J shed 6 bases, and the junction held 10 bases outside the gene matches. The CDR3 is CATSRAVVASGVNEQFF. The DNA of the CDR3 is TGTGCCACCAGCAGAGCTGTAGTGGCTAGCGGGGTCAATGAGCAGTTCTTC.

The chain links TRBV3-1 (or the pseudogene TRBV3-2) to TRBJ2-3, with 8 bases that match TRBD2. The ends lost 6 bases at V and 1 base at J; junction bases unmatched: 0. This CDR3 spans 13 amino acids. CDR1 is LGHDT, CDR2 YNNKEL, per germline (reference sequence). Here the CDR3 reads CASRTSGTDTQYF. CDR3 nucleotide sequence: TGTGCCAGCAGGACTAGCGGCACAGATACGCAGTATTTT.

The V gene is TRBV5-6, the J gene TRBJ2-5, with D unresolved. V was pared by 0 bases and J by 9 bases, with 12 bases between. Germline V gene lookup returns CDR1 SGHDT and CDR2 YYEEEE. There are 13 residues in the CDR3. In nucleotides, the CDR3 is TGTGCCAGCAGCTTGGTGGGTAATCAGGCCCAGTACTTC. This translates into CASSLVGNQAQYF.

This clone has ten or more counts. CDR3 sequence (DNA): TGTGCCAGCAGCCTAGGGGGCAACACTGAAGCTTTCTTT. It specifies CASSLGGNTEAFF. V gene TRBV12-3 or TRBV12-4 combines with J gene TRBJ1-1, with TRBD1 matching over 7 bases. The CDR3 has 13 amino acids. V shed 6 bases, J shed 2 bases, and the junction held 3 bases outside the gene matches.

This rearrangement joins TRBV5-5 to TRBJ2-2, with D perhaps TRBD1 (6 bases). The length of the CDR3 is 17 residues. Germline CDR1 SGHKS, CDR2 YYEKEE (reference sequence). V was cut by 4 bases and J by 0 bases, with 16 bases left in between. CDR3 sequence reads: CASSRGQRDTNTGELFF. The DNA of the CDR3 is TGTGCCAGCAGCAGAGGACAGCGTGATACGAACACCGGGGAGCTGTTTTTT.

This chain connects TRBV6-2 or TRBV6-3 to TRBJ2-7, with a weak D call TRBD2 (6 bases). V lost 0 bases and J 3 bases, leaving 27 bases between the germline ends. The CDR3 sequence is 20 residues long. Germline V gene lookup returns CDR1 MNHEY and CDR2 SVGEGT. The CDR3 loop reads CASSYSKGFMGSSEYYEQYF. The CDR3 DNA reads TGTGCCAGCAGTTACTCGAAGGGATTCATGGGCTCTAGCGAGTACTACGAGCAGTACTTC.

The genes are TRBV7-2 and TRBJ2-3; D perhaps matches TRBD2 (5 bases). The CDR3 is made up of 13 amino acids. Deletions cut 7 bases from V and 8 bases from J, with 16 bases between. Per the germline V gene, CDR1 is SGHTA and CDR2 is FQGNSA. In DNA, the CDR3 is TGTGCCAGCAACCCACTAGGCCTCAGTACGCAGTATTTT. It codes for CASNPLGLSTQYF.

V gene TRBV5-6 combines with J gene TRBJ1-1; D remains unclear. The CDR3 is 13 residues long. Per the germline V gene, CDR1 is SGHDT and CDR2 is YYEEEE. V was cut by 5 bases and J by 4 bases, with 12 bases left in between. CDR3 nucleotides: TGTGCCAGCAGTCCGGGGATGGGCACTGAAGCTTTCTTT. Residues: CASSPGMGTEAFF.

The V call is TRBV11-3, the J call TRBJ2-3; 8 bases map to TRBD1. Germline V lookup: CDR1 SGHNT, CDR2 YENEEA. With V trimmed by 1 base and J by 3 bases, 0 bases remained unmatched. CDR3 length equals 14 residues. CDR3 bases: TGTGCCAGCAGCTTAGGACAGGGGACAGATACGCAGTATTTT. Translation: CASSLGQGTDTQYF.